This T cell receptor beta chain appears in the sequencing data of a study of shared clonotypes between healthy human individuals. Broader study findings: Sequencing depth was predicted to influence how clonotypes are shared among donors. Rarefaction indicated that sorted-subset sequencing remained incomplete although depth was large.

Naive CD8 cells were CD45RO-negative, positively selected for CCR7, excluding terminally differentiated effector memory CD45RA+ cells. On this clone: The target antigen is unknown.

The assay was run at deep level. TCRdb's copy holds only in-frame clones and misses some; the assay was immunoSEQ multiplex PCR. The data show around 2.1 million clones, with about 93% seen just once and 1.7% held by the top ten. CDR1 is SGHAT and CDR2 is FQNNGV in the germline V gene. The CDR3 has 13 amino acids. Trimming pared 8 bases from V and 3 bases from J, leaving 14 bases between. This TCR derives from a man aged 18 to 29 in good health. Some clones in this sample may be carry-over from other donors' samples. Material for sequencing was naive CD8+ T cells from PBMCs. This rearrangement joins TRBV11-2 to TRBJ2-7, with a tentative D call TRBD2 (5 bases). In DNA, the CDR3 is TGTGCCAGCCTGAGCGGATCCTTCTACGAGCAGTACTTC. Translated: CASLSGSFYEQYF.